Included here is one T cell receptor (beta chain) sequence, with context. The data originate from a study of CD8 T cells in ankylosing spondylitis. The TCR beta libraries were generated through quantitative 5'-RACE incorporating molecular barcodes. Each CDR3 protein is one row after TCRdb ran MiXCR on the 5' RACE reads. The table records fewer than 180,000 distinct CDR3 sequences, under 45% of them present only once. The TCR was taken from a male donor with ankylosing spondylitis. Sequenced sample: synovial fluid, either unsorted or a sorted T cell fraction (not recorded which).

This CDR3 is CASSLATGGNIYEQYF. In nucleotides, the CDR3 is TGTGCCAGCAGCTTAGCTACGGGGGGCAATATCTACGAGCAGTACTTC. V and J are TRBV13 and TRBJ2-7; a possible D gene is TRBD2 (7 bases). Germline-derived CDR1 and CDR2 are PRHDT and FYEKMQ (reference sequence). Trimming left V 1 base short and J 3 bases short, with 16 bases between. The CDR3 has 16 residues.